The clone carrying this T cell receptor beta chain was counted ten times or more. This specimen comes from a study of Graves' ophthalmopathy and Graves' hyperthyroidism. RNA transcripts provided the template for amplifying TCR beta CDR3 regions. An opening RT-PCR round employed HTBI primers and preceded a second-round multiplex PCR. TCRdb re-called the multiplex PCR reads with MiXCR, one entry per CDR3 protein. This table holds almost 750,000 distinct CDR3 sequences, around 40% found once. Sequencing input: peripheral blood. The TCR was taken from an adult man with Graves' ophthalmopathy.

The DNA of the CDR3 is TGTGCCAGCAGCGCAGGGCTGCTCCAAGAGACCCAGTACTTC. Protein: CASSAGLLQETQYF. The chain combines TRBV9 with TRBJ2-5; weak D call: TRBD1 (5 bases). Germline loops: CDR1 SGDLS, CDR2 YYNGEE. CDR3 length equals 14 residues. Trimming left V 3 bases short and J 1 base short, with 10 bases between. Filled out from reference TRBV9 and TRBJ2-5, the complete variable domain reads DSGVTQTPKHLITATGQRVTLRCSPRSGDLSVYWYQQSLDQGLQFLIQYYNGEERAKGNILERFSAQQFPDLHSELNLSSLELGDSALYFCASSAGLLQETQYFGPGTRLLVL.